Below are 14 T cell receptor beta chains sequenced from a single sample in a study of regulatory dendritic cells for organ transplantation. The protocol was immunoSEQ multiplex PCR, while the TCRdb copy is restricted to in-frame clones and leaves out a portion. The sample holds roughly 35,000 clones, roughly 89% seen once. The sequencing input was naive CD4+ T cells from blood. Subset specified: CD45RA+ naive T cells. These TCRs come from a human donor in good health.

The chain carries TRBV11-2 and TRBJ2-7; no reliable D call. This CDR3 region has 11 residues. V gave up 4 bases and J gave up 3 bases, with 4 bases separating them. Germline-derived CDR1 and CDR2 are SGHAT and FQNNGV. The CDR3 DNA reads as TGTGCCAGCAGCTCCCACTACGAGCAGTACTTC. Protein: CASSSHYEQYF.

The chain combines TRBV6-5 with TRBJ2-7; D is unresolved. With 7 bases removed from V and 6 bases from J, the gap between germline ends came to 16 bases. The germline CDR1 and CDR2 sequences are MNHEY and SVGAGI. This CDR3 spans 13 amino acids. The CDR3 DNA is TGTGCCAGCACCAGGACCGACCTGAGCGAGCAGTACTTC. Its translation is CASTRTDLSEQYF.

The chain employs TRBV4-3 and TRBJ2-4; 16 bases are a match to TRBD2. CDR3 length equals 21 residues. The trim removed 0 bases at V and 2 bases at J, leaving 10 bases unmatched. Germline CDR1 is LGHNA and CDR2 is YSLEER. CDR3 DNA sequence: TGCGCCAGCAGCCAAGACCTACTGGGACTAGCGGGGGGGCCGTCCAAAAACATTCAGTACTTC. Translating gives CASSQDLLGLAGGPSKNIQYF.

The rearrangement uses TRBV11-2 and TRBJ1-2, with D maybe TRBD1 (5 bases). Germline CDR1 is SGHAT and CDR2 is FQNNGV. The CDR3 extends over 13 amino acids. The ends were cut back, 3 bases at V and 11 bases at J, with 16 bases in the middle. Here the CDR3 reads CASSFAPGLHYTF. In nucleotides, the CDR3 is TGTGCCAGCAGCTTTGCCCCGGGACTCCATTACACCTTC. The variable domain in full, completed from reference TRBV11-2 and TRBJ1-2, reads EAGVAQSPRYKIIEKRQSVAFWCNPISGHATLYWYQQILGQGPKLLIQFQNNGVVDDSQLPKDRFSAERLKGVDSTLKIQPAKLEDSAVYLCASSFAPGLHYTFGSGTRLTVV.

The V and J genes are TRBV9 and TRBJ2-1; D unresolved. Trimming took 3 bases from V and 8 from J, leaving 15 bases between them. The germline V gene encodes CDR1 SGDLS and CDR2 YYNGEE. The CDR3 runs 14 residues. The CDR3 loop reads CASSALYDSDEQFF. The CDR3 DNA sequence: TGTGCCAGCAGCGCTCTATATGATTCTGATGAGCAGTTCTTC.

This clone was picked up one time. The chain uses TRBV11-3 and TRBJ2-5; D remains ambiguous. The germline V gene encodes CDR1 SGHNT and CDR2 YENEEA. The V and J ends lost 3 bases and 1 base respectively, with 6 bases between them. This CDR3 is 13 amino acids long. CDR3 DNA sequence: TGTGCCAGCAGCTTGTCCATCCAAGAGACCCAGTACTTC. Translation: CASSLSIQETQYF.

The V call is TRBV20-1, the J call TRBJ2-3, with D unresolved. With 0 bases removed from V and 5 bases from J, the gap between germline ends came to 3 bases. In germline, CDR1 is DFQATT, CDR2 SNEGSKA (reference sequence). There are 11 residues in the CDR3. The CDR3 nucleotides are TGCAGTGCTAGAGATTTAGATACGCAGTATTTT. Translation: CSARDLDTQYF.

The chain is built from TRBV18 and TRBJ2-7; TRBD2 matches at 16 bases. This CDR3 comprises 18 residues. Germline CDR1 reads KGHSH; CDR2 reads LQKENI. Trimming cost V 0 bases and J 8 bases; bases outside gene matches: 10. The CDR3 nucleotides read TGTGCCAGCTCACCACCGGGACTAGCGGGAGGGCGACTAGACAAGCAGTACTTC. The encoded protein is CASSPPGLAGGRLDKQYF.

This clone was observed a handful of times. CDR3: CASSLPGRDSNQPQHF. Here the CDR3 DNA reads TGTGCCAGCAGCTTACCTGGCAGGGATAGCAATCAGCCCCAGCATTTT. The V call is TRBV7-8, the J call TRBJ1-5; D may be TRBD1 (5 bases). This CDR3 has 16 amino acids. Germline assignment: CDR1 SGHVS and CDR2 FQNEAQ. The V end lost 2 bases, the J end lost 0 bases, and 11 bases lay between the germline ends.

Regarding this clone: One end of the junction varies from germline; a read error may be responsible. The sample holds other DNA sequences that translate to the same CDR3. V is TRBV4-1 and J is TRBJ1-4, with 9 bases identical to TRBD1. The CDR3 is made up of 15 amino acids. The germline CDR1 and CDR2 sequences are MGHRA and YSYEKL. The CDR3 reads CASSLQGQGNEKLFF. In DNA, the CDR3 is TGCGCCAGCAGCCTCCAGGGACAGGGAAATGAAAAACTGTTTTTC.

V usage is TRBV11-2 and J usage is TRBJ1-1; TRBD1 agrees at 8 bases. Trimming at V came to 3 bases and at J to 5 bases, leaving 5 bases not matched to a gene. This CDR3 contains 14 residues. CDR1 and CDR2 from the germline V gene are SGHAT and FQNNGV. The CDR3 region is CASSFRQGWTEAFF. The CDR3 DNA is TGTGCCAGCAGCTTTAGACAGGGGTGGACTGAAGCTTTCTTT. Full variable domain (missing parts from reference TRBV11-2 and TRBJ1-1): EAGVAQSPRYKIIEKRQSVAFWCNPISGHATLYWYQQILGQGPKLLIQFQNNGVVDDSQLPKDRFSAERLKGVDSTLKIQPAKLEDSAVYLCASSFRQGWTEAFFGQGTRLTVV.

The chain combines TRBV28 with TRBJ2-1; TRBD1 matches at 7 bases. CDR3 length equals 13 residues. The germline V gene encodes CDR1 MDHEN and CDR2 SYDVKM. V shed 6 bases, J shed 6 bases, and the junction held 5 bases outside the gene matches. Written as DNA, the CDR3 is TGTGCCAGCAGATTAACAGGGGTCAATGAGCAGTTCTTC. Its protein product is CASRLTGVNEQFF.

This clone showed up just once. The CDR3, as DNA: TGTGCCAGCAGTGGGGCAGGGTTAGGCCGTAATGAAAAACTGTTTTTT. Its protein is CASSGAGLGRNEKLFF. This chain joins TRBV6-1 and TRBJ1-4, with a tentative D call TRBD1 (5 bases). V dropped 4 bases and J dropped 4 bases, with 16 bases sitting between them. The CDR3 consists of 16 residues. The germline CDR1 and CDR2 sequences are MNHNS and SASEGT.

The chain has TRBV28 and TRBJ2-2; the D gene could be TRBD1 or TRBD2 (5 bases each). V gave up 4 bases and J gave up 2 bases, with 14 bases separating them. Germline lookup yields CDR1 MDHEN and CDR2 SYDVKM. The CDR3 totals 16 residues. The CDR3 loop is CASSSRTGANTGELFF. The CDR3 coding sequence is TGTGCCAGCAGTTCGAGGACTGGGGCCAACACCGGGGAGCTGTTTTTT.